This TCR beta chain is from a study of blood T cell repertoires in COVID-19. Looking at the study overall: Italy, Spain and the United States were the sources of the convalescent and acute COVID-19 samples. Sample material is recorded as cDNA or gDNA derived from T cells, B-cell-depleted T cells, or PBMCs.

This CDR3 is built from 16 residues. From germline, CDR1 is SGHNT and CDR2 YYREEE (reference sequence). The V gene end was trimmed by 2 bases and the J gene end by 7 bases; junction bases not matched to a gene: 9. Per the original methods: Nucleated cell counts were estimated from reference gene primer amplification. Some clones are missing from TCRdb's copy, which holds only in-frame ones; the method was immunoSEQ multiplex PCR. For V, J and clone size, that table is used; D and trimming come from the DNA. Here the sample spans approximately 200,000 clones, 84% being singletons. The origin of this receptor is a woman under 40 who had recovered from COVID-19. The sequenced sample consisted of peripheral blood. The chain combines TRBV5-4 with TRBJ2-1, with TRBD1 matching 10 bases. The DNA for the CDR3 is TGTGCCAGCAGCTTAGGGGGGGGACAGGGGTTAAATGAGCAGTTCTTC. Translating it yields CASSLGGGQGLNEQFF.